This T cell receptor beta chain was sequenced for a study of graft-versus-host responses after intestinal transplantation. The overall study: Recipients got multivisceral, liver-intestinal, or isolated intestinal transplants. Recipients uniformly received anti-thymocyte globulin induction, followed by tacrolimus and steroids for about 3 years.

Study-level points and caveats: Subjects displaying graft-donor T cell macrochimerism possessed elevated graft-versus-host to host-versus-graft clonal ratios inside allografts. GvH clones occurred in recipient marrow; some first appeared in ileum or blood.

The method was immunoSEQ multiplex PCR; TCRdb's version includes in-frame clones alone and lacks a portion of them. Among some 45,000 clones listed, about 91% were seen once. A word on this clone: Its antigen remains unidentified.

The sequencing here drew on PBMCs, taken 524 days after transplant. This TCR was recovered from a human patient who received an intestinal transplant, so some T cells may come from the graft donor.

The CDR3 region has the DNA TGTGCCAGCAGCTTAGAGAAAAGAGAGAGGGCCTACGAGCAGTACTTC. It codes for CASSLEKRERAYEQYF. The chain combines TRBV7-3 with TRBJ2-7, with D possibly being TRBD2 (5 bases). The CDR3 covers 16 residues. Germline V gene lookup returns CDR1 SGHTA and CDR2 FQGTGA. With 2 bases removed from V and 2 bases from J, the gap between germline ends came to 16 bases.